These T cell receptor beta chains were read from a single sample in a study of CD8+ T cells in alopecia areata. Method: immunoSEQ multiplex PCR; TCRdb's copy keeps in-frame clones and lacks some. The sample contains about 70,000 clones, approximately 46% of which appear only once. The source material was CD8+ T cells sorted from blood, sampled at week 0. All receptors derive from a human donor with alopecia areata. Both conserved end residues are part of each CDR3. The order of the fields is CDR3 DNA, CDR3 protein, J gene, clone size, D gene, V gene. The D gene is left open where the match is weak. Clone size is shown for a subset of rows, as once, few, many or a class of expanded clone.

TGCAGTGCTACACTTTACAATGAGCAGTTCTTC	CSATLYNEQFF	TRBJ2-1	many	.	TRBV20-1
TGTGCCAGCAGCTTAGCCGAAGAGACCCAGTACTTC	CASSLAEETQYF	TRBJ2-5	few	.	TRBV7-9
TGTGCCAGCAGATCCCGGGACCGAATCTATGGCTACACCTTC	CASRSRDRIYGYTF	TRBJ1-2	.	.	TRBV6-5
TGTGCCAGCAGCGCCCCAGACAGGATCGTGTACTTC	CASSAPDRIVYF	TRBJ2-7	.	.	TRBV7-9
TGTGCCAGCAGCGTGCAGGGTACGGTGCAAGAGACCCAGTACTTC	CASSVQGTVQETQYF	TRBJ2-5	once	.	TRBV9
TGCGCCAGCAGCGCCGGAGGGACCCAGTACTTC	CASSAGGTQYF	TRBJ2-5	many	.	TRBV5-1
TGTGCCAGCAGCGTAGGTCAGGATTCCTACGAGCAGTACTTC	CASSVGQDSYEQYF	TRBJ2-7	few	.	TRBV9
TGCAGCATCCGGGGGCCAAAGGAGCCTAGCGGGAGAACGTTCGATGAGCAGTTCTTC	CSIRGPKEPSGRTFDEQFF	TRBJ2-1	.	TRBD2	TRBV29-1
TGTGCCAGCAGCTTAGTCGCCCTAATAACTGAAGCTTTCTTT	CASSLVALITEAFF	TRBJ1-1	.	.	TRBV7-9
TGTGCCACCAGTTACGGCAGAGTTTCCTACGAGCAGTACTTC	CATSYGRVSYEQYF	TRBJ2-7	.	.	TRBV15
TGTGCCTGGTCCGACCCAGATTCCTACGAGCAGTACTTC	CAWSDPDSYEQYF	TRBJ2-7	.	.	TRBV30
TGTGCCAGCAGCCTCCTCGTAGGGGCGGATACGCAGTATTTT	CASSLLVGADTQYF	TRBJ2-3	.	.	TRBV7-2
TGTGCCAGCAGCCAAGACGAGGGCAGGGCCAATGGCTACACCTTC	CASSQDEGRANGYTF	TRBJ1-2	few	.	TRBV14
TGCAGCGTTGAAGTCAGGGCCGAAGGGGATACGCAGTATTTT	CSVEVRAEGDTQYF	TRBJ2-3	.	.	TRBV29-1
TGTGCCAGCAGCCTGGGGGGGCTAACGCAGTATTTT	CASSLGGLTQYF	TRBJ2-3	few	.	TRBV14
TGTGCCACCAGCAGAAGGGAGGACACTGAAGCTTTCTTT	CATSRREDTEAFF	TRBJ1-1	.	.	TRBV15
TGCAGCGTCCCCCGGCCCTTAGGATATGGTGAGCAGTTCTTC	CSVPRPLGYGEQFF	TRBJ2-1	.	.	TRBV29-1
TGCAGCGTTGAATTGGGGCAGGTAGGCACTGAAGCTTTCTTT	CSVELGQVGTEAFF	TRBJ1-1	.	.	TRBV29-1
TGTGCCAGTAGGCTCCCTAGGGCCTTGAACACTGAAGCTTTCTTT	CASRLPRALNTEAFF	TRBJ1-1	few	.	TRBV19
TGTGCCAGCAGCTTAGCGACTAGCAATGAGCAGTTCTTC	CASSLATSNEQFF	TRBJ2-1	few	.	TRBV11-2
TGTGCCAGCAGCTTAGTAGGGACTGATCGGTTCTTC	CASSLVGTDRFF	TRBJ2-1	.	.	TRBV7-3
TGTGCCAGCAGCGTAGATGGTAGCGGGAGGGATACGCAGTATTTT	CASSVDGSGRDTQYF	TRBJ2-3	.	TRBD2	TRBV9
TGTGCCAGCAGCGTAGGACAGGGTATAGAGACCCAGTACTTC	CASSVGQGIETQYF	TRBJ2-5	few	TRBD1	TRBV9
TGTGCCAGCAGTTTATCCGTACTAGCGGGAGTCACAGATACGCAGTATTTT	CASSLSVLAGVTDTQYF	TRBJ2-3	.	TRBD2	TRBV27
TGCGCCAGCTCTAGCGGGAGGGGGAATGAGCAGTTCTTC	CASSSGRGNEQFF	TRBJ2-1	few	TRBD2	TRBV5-1